The subject of this entry is one TCR beta chain. Its antigen is undetermined. This sample is part of a study of blood T cells in healthy people across ages. A second PCR of about 6 to 12 cycles used a sample-barcoded 5' primer and a J-beta primer mix. The authors tagged each cDNA molecule using a template-switch adaptor with 12 random nucleotides. TCRdb re-called the 5' RACE reads through MiXCR, storing one row per CDR3 protein. The sample has 700,000 or so distinct CDR3 sequences, 35% to 50% seen once. The CDR3 extends over 18 amino acids. CDR1 and CDR2 from the germline V gene are LGHDT and YNNKEL (reference sequence). Unmatched junction bases numbered 9, after V lost 1 base and J lost 1 base. General study points: PBMCs left unsorted prevented a conclusive naive versus antigen-experienced comparison.

The clonotype was recovered from a man older than 75 in good health. The chain recombines TRBV3-1 with TRBJ2-5; 10 bases map to TRBD2. The sequenced sample consisted of blood. Written as DNA, the CDR3 is TGTGCCAGCAGCCAAGGGCGCTTGGCTAGCGGGGGCCAAGAGACCCAGTACTTC. Translating it yields CASSQGRLASGGQETQYF.